This T cell receptor (beta chain) was identified in a study of metastatic and nonmetastatic thyroid tumors. The entire patient cohort was treatment-naive prior to thyroid surgery. This clone has more than one count but fewer than ten. The V segment lost 6 bases and the J segment 3 bases; nucleotides outside the gene matches: 13. The CDR3 totals 16 residues. The germline V gene has CDR1 MNHEY and CDR2 SMNVEV (reference sequence). TCRdb re-processed the PCR reads through MiXCR. The table has about 15,000 clones, roughly 4% seen once. The chain carries TRBV27 and TRBJ1-1; 7 bases are a match to TRBD1. The sample taken for sequencing was tumor tissue. This TCR was recovered from a female donor with papillary thyroid cancer or a benign thyroid nodule (not recorded which). Some clones in this sample may be carry-over from other donors' samples. The CDR3 DNA follows: TGTGCCAGCAGCAACAGAAACAGGGGCTGGGACACTGAAGCTTTCTTT. Protein product: CASSNRNRGWDTEAFF.